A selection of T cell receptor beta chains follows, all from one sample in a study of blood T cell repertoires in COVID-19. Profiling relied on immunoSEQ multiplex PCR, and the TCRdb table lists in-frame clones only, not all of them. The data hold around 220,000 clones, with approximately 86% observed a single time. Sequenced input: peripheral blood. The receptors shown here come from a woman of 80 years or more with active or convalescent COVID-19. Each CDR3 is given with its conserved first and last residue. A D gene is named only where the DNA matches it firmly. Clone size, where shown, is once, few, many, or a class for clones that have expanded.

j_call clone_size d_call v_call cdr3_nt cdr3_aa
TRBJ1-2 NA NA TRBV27 TGTGCCAGCAGTCGAAGAGCCCTAGGATATGGCTACACCTTC CASSRRALGYGYTF
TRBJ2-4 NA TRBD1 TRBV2 TGTGCCAGCAGAGGGGGACAGGGGGCCATTCAGTACTTC CASRGGQGAIQYF
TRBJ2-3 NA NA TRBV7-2 TGTGCCAGCAGCCTCACAGATACGCAGTATTTT CASSLTDTQYF
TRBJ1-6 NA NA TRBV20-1 TGCAGTGCTAGTAGTAACGCCCAGGGCAATTCACCCCTCCACTTT CSASSNAQGNSPLHF
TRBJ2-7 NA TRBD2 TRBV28 TGTGCCAGCAGTTCTGGGAGCGGGGCTAGCTCCTACGAGCAGTACTTC CASSSGSGASSYEQYF
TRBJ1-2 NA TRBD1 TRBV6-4 TGTGCCAGCAGTGACTCATGGGGACAGGGGAACTATGGCTACACCTTC CASSDSWGQGNYGYTF
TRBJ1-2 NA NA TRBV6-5 TGTGCCAGCAGCAACCTCTGGACAGACTATGGCTACACCTTC CASSNLWTDYGYTF
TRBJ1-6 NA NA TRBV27 TGTGCCAGCAGTTACACGGGAGACGTAACACCCCTCCACTTT CASSYTGDVTPLHF
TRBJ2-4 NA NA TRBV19 TGTGCCAGTAGTGACAGACAGAACCTAGCCAAAAACATTCAGTACTTC CASSDRQNLAKNIQYF
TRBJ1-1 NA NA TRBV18 TGTGCCAGCTCACTGTTCCAGGGTCCTACCACTGAAGCTTTCTTT CASSLFQGPTTEAFF
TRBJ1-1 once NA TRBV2 TGTGCCAGCAGCCGGGACACGAACACTGAAGCTTTCTTT CASSRDTNTEAFF
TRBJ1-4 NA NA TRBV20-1 TGCAGTGCTAGTGGTCAGATAAATGAAAAACTGTTTTTT CSASGQINEKLFF
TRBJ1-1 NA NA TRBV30 TGTGCCTGGAGTGTTTGGGGGGAAGGAGTGAACACTGAAGCTTTCTTT CAWSVWGEGVNTEAFF
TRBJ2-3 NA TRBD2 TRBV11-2 TGTGCCAGCAGCGACGGGGGGGACACAGATACGCAGTATTTT CASSDGGDTDTQYF
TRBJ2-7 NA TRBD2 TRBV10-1 TGCGCCAGCAGTGAGTCGCAAGCGGGGGGTAACTCGTCCTACGAGCAGTACTTC CASSESQAGGNSSYEQYF
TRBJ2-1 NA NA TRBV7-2 TGTGCCAGCAGCTTCCACAAGAACAATGAGCAGTTCTTC CASSFHKNNEQFF
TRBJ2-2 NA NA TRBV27 TGTGCCAGCAGCCCCACGAGAGGAGGCGGGGAGCTGTTTTTT CASSPTRGGGELFF
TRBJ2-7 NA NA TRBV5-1 TGCGCCAGCAGCTTGGCAGGGCAGGACTACGAGCAGTACTTC CASSLAGQDYEQYF
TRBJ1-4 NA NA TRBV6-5 TGTGCCAGCACTCGCCAGGGTACTAATGAAAAACTGTTTTTT CASTRQGTNEKLFF
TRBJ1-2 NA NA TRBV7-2 TGTGCCAGCAGCACTACAGGACGCGACTATGGCTACACCTTC CASSTTGRDYGYTF
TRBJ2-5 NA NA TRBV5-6 TGTGCCAGCAGCTTGTTTGCGGGCGCCGGACTGGAGACCCAGTACTTC CASSLFAGAGLETQYF
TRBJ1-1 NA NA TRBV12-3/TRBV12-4 TGTGCCAGCAGCAGGGAGGGTTTCACTGAAGCTTTCTTT CASSREGFTEAFF
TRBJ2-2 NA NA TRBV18 TGTGCCAGCTCACCACTTCTAGCAAACACCGGGGAGCTGTTTTTT CASSPLLANTGELFF
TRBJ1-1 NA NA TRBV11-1 TGTGCCAGCAGCTCAGGGACTGTGGCTTTCTTT CASSSGTVAFF
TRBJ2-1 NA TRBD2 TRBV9 TGTGCCAGCAGCGTAGGGGTTAGCGGGAGCTCCTACAATGAGCAGTTCTTC CASSVGVSGSSYNEQFF
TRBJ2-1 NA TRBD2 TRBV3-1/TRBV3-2 TGTGCCAGCAGCCCCCAAAAAGATCTAGCGGACAATGAGCAGTTCTTC CASSPQKDLADNEQFF
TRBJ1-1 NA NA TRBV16 TGTGCCAGCAGCCAATCGTGGGTGGCGGGCACTGAAGCTTTCTTT CASSQSWVAGTEAFF
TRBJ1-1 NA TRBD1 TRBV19 TGTGCCAGTACCCCGGACAGGGTTGGCACTGAAGCTTTCTTT CASTPDRVGTEAFF
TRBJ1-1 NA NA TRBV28 TGTGCCAGCAGCTCGCCGCGACTTCTGAACACTGAAGCTTTCTTT CASSSPRLLNTEAFF
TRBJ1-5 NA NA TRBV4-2 TGTGCCAGCAGCCAAGATATGATGGCGGCTTTCTATCAGCCCCAGCATTTT CASSQDMMAAFYQPQHF
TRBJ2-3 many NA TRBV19 TGTGCCAGTTTGATTCCGGGCACAGATACGCAGTATTTT CASLIPGTDTQYF
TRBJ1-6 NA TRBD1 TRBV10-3 TGTGCCATCAGTGAAGAGGACAGGCGCTATAATTCACCCCTCCACTTT CAISEEDRRYNSPLHF
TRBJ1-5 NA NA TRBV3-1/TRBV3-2 TGTGCCAGCAGCCAGGCACAGGATCAGCCCCAGCATTTT CASSQAQDQPQHF
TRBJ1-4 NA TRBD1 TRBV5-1 TGCGCCAGCAGCTCCTACCTACAGGGGGCGGGAGAAAAACTGTTTTTT CASSSYLQGAGEKLFF
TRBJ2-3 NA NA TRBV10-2 TGCGCCAGTACCAGGGCGGATACGCAGTATTTT CASTRADTQYF
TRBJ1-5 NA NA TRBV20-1 TGCAGTGCTAGTCCAGGCCCTAGCAATCAGCCCCAGCATTTT CSASPGPSNQPQHF
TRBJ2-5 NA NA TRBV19 TGTGCCAGTAGGGGGGCTGAGGAGACCCAGTACTTC CASRGAEETQYF
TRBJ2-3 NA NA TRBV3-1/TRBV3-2 TGTGCCAGCGCTCCCCTAGCCTCACATACGCAGTATTTT CASAPLASHTQYF
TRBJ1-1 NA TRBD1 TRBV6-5 TGTGCCAGCAGCTATGGGACAGGGAACACTGAAGCTTTCTTT CASSYGTGNTEAFF
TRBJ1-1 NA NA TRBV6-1 TGTGCCAGCAGTGATTCCGGGGTGAACACTGAAGCTTTCTTT CASSDSGVNTEAFF
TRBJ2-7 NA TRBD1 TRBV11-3 TGTGCCAGCAGCTCGCATACCGGGACAGGGGTGAACGAGCAGTACTTC CASSSHTGTGVNEQYF
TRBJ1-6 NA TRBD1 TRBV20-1 TGCAGTGCTAGTGCAGGGCAGGGGGGTAATTCACCCCTCCACTTT CSASAGQGGNSPLHF
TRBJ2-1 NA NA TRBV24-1 TGTGCCACCAGTGACCAGGACAGCTCCTACAATGAGCAGTTCTTC CATSDQDSSYNEQFF
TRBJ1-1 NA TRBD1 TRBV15 TGTGCCACCAGCAGAGACAGGGGGGTAGCTTTCTTT CATSRDRGVAFF
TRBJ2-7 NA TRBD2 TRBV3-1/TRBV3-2 TGTGCCAGCAGCCAAGATGAAGGGAGGGAGCGGTACTTC CASSQDEGRERYF
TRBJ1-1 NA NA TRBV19 TGTGCCAGTAGTATTCAGGCAGGGGCCATCACTGAAGCTTTCTTT CASSIQAGAITEAFF
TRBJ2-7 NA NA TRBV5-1 TGCGCCAGCAGCTTGGGGGGCGGGGGCAGCTCCTACGAGCAGTACTTC CASSLGGGGSSYEQYF
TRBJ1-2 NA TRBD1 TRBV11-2 TGTGCCAGCAGCCCAGGGGGCCTTAACTATGGCTACACCTTC CASSPGGLNYGYTF
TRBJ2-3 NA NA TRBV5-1 TGCGCCAGCAGGTTAGGGGCCAGCTATGCAGATACGCAGTATTTT CASRLGASYADTQYF
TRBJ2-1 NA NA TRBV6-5 TGTGCCAGCAGTTACCAACCTTTGGCGGGCGAGCAGTTCTTC CASSYQPLAGEQFF
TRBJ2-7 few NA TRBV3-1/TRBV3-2 TGTGCCAGCAACAATGACAGGCGCCCATACGAGCAGTACTTC CASNNDRRPYEQYF
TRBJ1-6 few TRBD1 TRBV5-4 TGTGCCAGCAGCCTTGGACAGGGGGCAGGTTCACCCCTCCACTTT CASSLGQGAGSPLHF
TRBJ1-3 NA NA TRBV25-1 TGTGCCAGCAGTACGGGAGGGATAGAGGCGGGAAACACCATATATTTT CASSTGGIEAGNTIYF
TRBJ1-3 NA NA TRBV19 TGTGCCAGTAGTATGGGGACACTCCCCACCATATATTTT CASSMGTLPTIYF
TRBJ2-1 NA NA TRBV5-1 TGCGCCAGCAGCTTGGGGACTACTCATGAGCAGTTCTTC CASSLGTTHEQFF
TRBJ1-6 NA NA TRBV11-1 TGTGCCAGCAACGAGCACGGGGGGCGATCACCCCTCCACTTT CASNEHGGRSPLHF
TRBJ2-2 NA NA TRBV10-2 TGCGCCAGCAGACGAGAGGCCGGGGAGCTGTTTTTT CASRREAGELFF
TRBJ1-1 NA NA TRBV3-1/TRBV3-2 TGTGCCAGCAGCCAACGTGGGGGCGGGAGGAACACTGAAGCTTTCTTT CASSQRGGGRNTEAFF
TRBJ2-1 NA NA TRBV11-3 TGTGCCAGCAGCTTAGATCTTAACTCCCATGAGCAGTTCTTC CASSLDLNSHEQFF
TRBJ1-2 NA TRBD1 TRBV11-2 TGTGCCAGCAGCTTATTACAGGGGGCGGGTGGCTACACCTTC CASSLLQGAGGYTF